This T cell receptor (beta chain) was captured by sequencing in a study of tumor T cells in aggressive B-cell lymphoma (TCRdb year 2017). Receptor amplification or capture employed the immunoSEQ multiplex PCR assay. TCRdb obtained this table from immuneACCESS and retained in-frame rearrangements with V and J assigned. These tables miss some clones; where compared with another copy, unresolved V genes account for less than half of the shortfall, and the remainder is unexplained. The sample has fewer than 800 clones on record, 70% to 90% of them singletons. 6% to 7.5% of the sample is in the top ten clones. As for this clone: Its antigen is still unknown. Nothing much larger sits one base from this clone, and base qualities are not available.

CDR1 and CDR2 are drawn from the germline V gene: MGHRA, YSYEKL. The CDR3 spans 13 residues, from the cysteine through the phenylalanine. Just the 39-base CDR3 DNA is kept, in frame starting at base 1. V lost 1 base and J lost 7 bases; the stretch between them is 8 bases long. The V and J genes are TRBV4-1 and TRBJ2-1, with no D gene named confidently. Sequenced input: tumor tissue. This TCR was recovered from an adult with diffuse large B cell lymphoma. The encoded CDR3 is CASSQGVYNEQFF. The DNA reads TGCGCCAGCAGCCAAGGAGTGTATAATGAGCAGTTCTTC.